The 25 T cell receptor beta chains given below trace back to one sample, sequenced in a study of human T cells and chemical hapten exposure (dated by TCRdb to the early 2020s). Reading the label with the study, this specimen's time point is: healthy volunteer bleed at 2 weeks. Total RNA was isolated from unfractionated whole blood collected in Tempus Blood RNA tubes. Libraries were made using RACE. Reads for this sample came from a NextSeq 500. Using fastp trimming at Q25 and MiXCR clonotype assembly, TCRdb reanalyzed the public sequencing data and kept in-frame beta chains. One record per CDR3 amino acid sequence lists the most common genes and DNA. The sample has roughly 120,000 distinct CDR3 sequences on record, approximately 9.5% of them singletons. The ten most abundant clones make up roughly 2% of the sample. Specimen: whole blood. Receptors were obtained from a male donor in good health. Some clones in this sample may be carry-over from other donors' samples.

This clonotype appeared many times. V is TRBV6-1 and J is TRBJ1-1; TRBD1 is a possible D gene (5 bases). CDR1 is MNHNS, CDR2 SASEGT, per germline. The CDR3 contains 14 residues. V lost 6 bases, J lost 0 bases, and 11 bases lay in between. CDR3: CASRWDRMNTEAFF. The CDR3 DNA reads TGTGCCAGCAGGTGGGACCGGATGAACACTGAAGCTTTCTTT.

In this sample, this clonotype turned up many times. This chain links TRBV5-1 with TRBJ2-1; D is unclear. The V end was cut by 1 base, the J end by 10 bases, with 9 bases between. The germline V gene encodes CDR1 SGHRS and CDR2 YFSETQ. This CDR3 region has 12 residues. The CDR3 DNA is TGCGCCAGCAGCTTGAGCCTCGGGGAGCAGTTCTTC. As protein: CASSLSLGEQFF.

This clonotype was detected a few times. The chain recombines TRBV13 with TRBJ2-3; TRBD2 might be the D (6 bases). CDR1 is PRHDT, CDR2 FYEKMQ, per germline (reference sequence). The length of the CDR3 is 15 residues. V was cut by 1 base and J by 0 bases, with 8 bases left in between. The CDR3 DNA sequence: TGTGCCAGCAGCTTAGCGGGGGTGAGCACAGATACGCAGTATTTT. This translates into CASSLAGVSTDTQYF.

This clonotype was found many times. The CDR3 region has the DNA TGTGCCAGCAGCCGCATCGGCACCGGGGAGCTGTTTTTT. It translates to CASSRIGTGELFF. The genes are TRBV12-3 or TRBV12-4 and TRBJ2-2; D unresolved. The V end was cut by 6 bases, the J end by 4 bases, with 9 bases between. CDR3 length: 13 residues.

This chain uses TRBV20-1 with TRBJ1-1; a possible D gene is TRBD1 (5 bases). CDR3 size: 12 residues. Per germline, CDR1 DFQATT and CDR2 SNEGSKA (reference sequence). V lost 0 bases and J 7 bases, leaving 9 bases between the germline ends. The CDR3 DNA reads TGCAGTGCTAGAGATTGGGGGGATGAAGCTTTCTTT. It encodes CSARDWGDEAFF.

The chain is built from TRBV12-3 or TRBV12-4 and TRBJ2-1; D assignment may be TRBD1 or TRBD2 (5 bases each). The germline V and J ends were trimmed by 3 bases and 0 bases, with 27 bases remaining between them. CDR3 length equals 21 residues. CDR3 amino acids: CASSFIDRVALGRSSYNEQFF. Here the CDR3 DNA reads TGTGCCAGCAGTTTCATCGATCGGGTAGCGCTGGGGCGGAGCTCCTACAATGAGCAGTTCTTC.

Ten or more counts support this clonotype. The rearrangement links TRBV4-1 to TRBJ1-5, with D possibly being TRBD1 (6 bases). The CDR3 covers 15 residues. The germline gives CDR1 MGHRA, CDR2 YSYEKL. The V end was cut by 8 bases, the J end by 2 bases, with 16 bases between. This CDR3 reads CASPKQGSGNQPQHF. Written as DNA, the CDR3 is TGCGCCAGCCCCAAACAGGGATCGGGCAATCAGCCCCAGCATTTT.

The rearrangement links TRBV9 to TRBJ2-1, with D unresolved. Trimming took off 0 bases at V and 2 bases at J, with 9 bases between the two ends. The CDR3 consists of 15 residues. Looked up from germline, CDR1 is SGDLS and CDR2 is YYNGEE. The CDR3 coding sequence is TGTGCCAGCAGCGTAGATGGCGGCACCTACAATGAGCAGTTCTTC. Its protein product is CASSVDGGTYNEQFF.

In DNA, the CDR3 is TGTGCCAGCAGTTTAGGCAACGCTGGGGCCAACGTCCTGACTTTC. This codes for CASSLGNAGANVLTF. This sequence joins TRBV12-3 or TRBV12-4 and TRBJ2-6; D gene uncertain. Trimming left V 1 base short and J 2 bases short, with 6 bases between. CDR3 length: 15 residues.

V is TRBV7-9 and J is TRBJ2-1; the D gene could be TRBD1 or TRBD2 (6 bases each). The CDR3 is 15 residues long. Germline CDR1 is SEHNR and CDR2 is FQNEAQ (reference sequence). Trimming took off 6 bases at V and 5 bases at J, with 17 bases between the two ends. CDR3 protein: CASRSHGGGHNEQFF. CDR3 sequence (DNA): TGTGCCAGCAGGTCTCACGGGGGCGGTCACAATGAGCAGTTCTTC.

Comments on this clonotype: A junction boundary mismatches the germline segment, possibly from a read error. The chain has TRBV27 and TRBJ2-2, with 11 bases fitting TRBD1. Germline V gene lookup returns CDR1 MNHEY and CDR2 SMNVEV (reference sequence). The CDR3 extends over 16 amino acids. This CDR3 is CASRGGQGGGTGELIF. CDR3 coding DNA: TGTGCCAGCAGGGGGGGACAGGGGGGTGGAACCGGGGAGCTGATTTTT.

The chain links TRBV7-9 to TRBJ1-4; TRBD1 is a possible D gene (5 bases). V was shortened by 3 bases and J by 1 base, with 15 bases between the two germline ends. The V gene's germline CDR1 is SEHNR and CDR2 FQNEAQ (reference sequence). The CDR3 covers 17 residues. CDR3 in amino acids: CASSLYGGRLTNEKLFF. The DNA of the CDR3 is TGTGCCAGCAGCTTGTACGGGGGTAGACTAACTAATGAAAAACTGTTTTTT.

This clonotype was detected only a few times. The chain combines TRBV5-4 with TRBJ2-5; possibly TRBD1 for D (5 bases). CDR1 SGHNT and CDR2 YYREEE come from the germline V gene (reference sequence). The CDR3 is made up of 13 amino acids. Trimming removed 4 bases from V and 2 bases from J, with 9 bases in between. CDR3 amino acids: CASSPRQQETQYF. The CDR3 DNA sequence: TGTGCCAGCAGCCCGCGACAGCAAGAGACCCAGTACTTC. Supplemented by reference TRBV5-4 and TRBJ2-5, the full variable domain reads ETGVTQSPTHLIKTRGQQVTLRCSSQSGHNTVSWYQQALGQGPQFIFQYYREEENGRGNFPPRFSGLQFPNYSSELNVNALELDDSALYLCASSPRQQETQYFGPGTRLLVL.

V and J are TRBV20-1 and TRBJ2-3; D remains unclear. The CDR3 contains 11 residues. Germline V gene sequence: CDR1 DFQATT, CDR2 SNEGSKA (reference sequence). The germline V and J ends were trimmed by 7 bases and 5 bases, with 10 bases remaining between them. Here the CDR3 reads CSGSNKDTQYF. The CDR3 DNA reads TGCAGTGGATCAAATAAAGATACGCAGTATTTT.

The rearrangement uses TRBV12-3 or TRBV12-4 and TRBJ1-1; D is uncertain. Trimming cost V 5 bases and J 1 base, with 11 bases left between them. The CDR3 is 14 residues long. The chain's CDR3 is CASSRHMENTEAFF. CDR3 nucleotides: TGTGCCAGCAGTAGGCACATGGAGAACACTGAAGCTTTCTTT.

This clonotype showed up just a few times. The V and J genes are TRBV19 and TRBJ2-2, with 9 bases identical to TRBD2. The J segment lost 3 bases and the V segment lost 2 bases, leaving 4 bases of the junction unmatched. The CDR3 has 16 amino acids. Germline V gene data show CDR1 as LNHDA and CDR2 as SQIVND (reference sequence). The DNA of the CDR3 is TGTGCCAGTAGTATAATTGGCGGGAGGGACACCGGGGAGCTGTTTTTT. It translates to CASSIIGGRDTGELFF.

The CDR3 sequence is CATSREGVGTGDSPLHF. For the CDR3, the DNA is TGTGCCACCAGCAGAGAGGGAGTAGGGACAGGAGATTCACCCCTCCACTTT. The gene calls are TRBV15 and TRBJ1-6; TRBD1 matches 8 bases. V was pared by 0 bases and J by 8 bases, with 9 bases of the junction left unmatched. The germline gives CDR1 LNHNV, CDR2 YYDKDF (reference sequence). This CDR3 comprises 17 residues.

V gene TRBV12-3 or TRBV12-4 combines with J gene TRBJ1-2; D remains ambiguous. This CDR3 contains 13 residues. The V gene lost 5 bases and the J gene lost 0 bases, with 7 bases spanning the gap. CDR3 bases: TGTGCCAGCAGTCCCACACCTAACTATGGCTACACCTTC. This gives the protein CASSPTPNYGYTF.

This clonotype was counted a few times. The chain has TRBV19 and TRBJ1-5, with 7 bases lining up with TRBD1. Germline CDR1 and CDR2: LNHDA and SQIVND (reference sequence). This CDR3 is 14 amino acids long. V lost 5 bases to trimming and J lost 5 bases; unmatched junction nucleotides: 6. The CDR3 is CASSVTGADQPQHF. CDR3 sequence (DNA): TGTGCCAGTAGTGTCACAGGGGCCGATCAGCCCCAGCATTTT.

This clonotype was observed a handful of times. The CDR3: CASSWIYQETQYF. The CDR3, as DNA: TGTGCCAGCAGCTGGATATACCAAGAGACCCAGTACTTC. V usage is TRBV5-4 and J usage is TRBJ2-5; D unclear. This CDR3 contains 13 residues. V lost 3 bases to trimming and J lost 0 bases, with 6 bases between them. CDR1 and CDR2 from the germline V gene are SGHNT and YYREEE (reference sequence). Complete variable domain (other parts from reference TRBV5-4 and TRBJ2-5): ETGVTQSPTHLIKTRGQQVTLRCSSQSGHNTVSWYQQALGQGPQFIFQYYREEENGRGNFPPRFSGLQFPNYSSELNVNALELDDSALYLCASSWIYQETQYFGPGTRLLVL.

There are a few counts of this clonotype. The genes are TRBV6-6 and TRBJ2-6; D possibly uses TRBD1 or TRBD2 (5 bases each). Trimming stripped 0 bases from V and 5 bases from J, with 17 bases between. This CDR3 comprises 18 residues. Germline values: CDR1 MNHNY, CDR2 SVGAGI (reference sequence). CDR3 sequence (DNA): TGTGCCAGCAGTTACTCAGGGTCGGGGCAGGCTTGGGCCAACGTCCTGACTTTC. It specifies CASSYSGSGQAWANVLTF.

This clonotype has only a few counts. This chain links TRBV6-2 or TRBV6-3 with TRBJ2-5; D is possibly TRBD2 (5 bases). Trimming removed 0 bases at V and 5 bases at J, with 19 bases between. CDR1 and CDR2 (germline): MNHEY, SVGEGT. There are 17 residues in the CDR3. Here the CDR3 reads CASSYSSSSSLTETQYF. The CDR3 bases are TGTGCCAGCAGTTACTCGAGTTCATCTAGCTTGACGGAGACCCAGTACTTC.

This clonotype was picked up a small number of times. V usage is TRBV7-9 and J usage is TRBJ1-1; D is perhaps TRBD1 (6 bases). V was cut by 3 bases and J by 5 bases, with 13 bases left in between. CDR1 and CDR2 (germline): SEHNR, FQNEAQ (reference sequence). The CDR3 consists of 14 residues. Here the CDR3 DNA reads TGTGCCAGCAGCTTTGAGGGGGGAGGGACTGAAGCTTTCTTT. As protein: CASSFEGGGTEAFF.

This clonotype was recorded at least ten times. The V gene is TRBV7-2, the J gene TRBJ2-6, with D possibly matching TRBD2 (5 bases). Per the germline V gene, CDR1 is SGHTA and CDR2 is FQGNSA. The CDR3 consists of 14 residues. The V end was cut by 5 bases, the J end by 9 bases, with 14 bases between. In DNA form, the CDR3 reads TGTGCCAGCAGCACCACAACCCGGGACAACGTCCTGACTTTC. Encoded protein: CASSTTTRDNVLTF.

This clonotype was detected only a few times. The chain joins TRBV6-2 or TRBV6-3 to TRBJ2-7; D may match TRBD1 or TRBD2 (5 bases each). V was shortened by 6 bases and J by 8 bases, with 11 bases between the two germline ends. Germline assignment: CDR1 MNHEY and CDR2 SVGEGT. The CDR3 has 11 amino acids. The CDR3 region is CASSRDDQQYF. The CDR3 coding sequence is TGTGCCAGCAGCCGGGACGACCAGCAGTACTTC.